This T cell receptor (beta chain) was documented in a study of cytotoxic CD8 clonotypes in ibrutinib-treated CLL. Profiling relied on immunoSEQ multiplex PCR, and the TCRdb table lists in-frame clones only, not all of them. The table lists under 300,000 clones, under 75% of them singletons. The CDR3 is 14 residues long. Per germline, CDR1 MNHNS and CDR2 SASEGT. V was shortened by 2 bases and J by 0 bases, with 7 bases between the two germline ends. Comments on this clone: The antigen remains undetermined.

Study results and caveats: A rise in clonality was seen at ibrutinib response, and a fall back toward baseline was seen at progression.

The sequence came from a human donor with chronic lymphocytic leukemia. The rearrangement links TRBV6-1 to TRBJ1-1; D unclear. The material sequenced was PBMCs, taken after 24 months of ibrutinib treatment. CDR3 DNA: TGTGCCAGCAGTGAATTGGCGATGAACACTGAAGCTTTCTTT. Amino acid sequence: CASSELAMNTEAFF.